This is a list of T cell receptor beta chains from one sample in a study of metastatic and nonmetastatic thyroid tumors. TCRdb called clones again from the PCR reads with MiXCR. Of 35,000 to 50,000 clones detected, less than 20% appear once; the ten largest clones hold 9.9%. Material for sequencing was tumor tissue. Receptors were obtained from a female donor with papillary thyroid cancer or a benign thyroid nodule (not recorded which). Some clones in this sample may be carry-over from other donors' samples. Both conserved end residues are part of each CDR3. The D gene is left open where the match is weak. Only some rows state a clone size, as once, few, many or a class for expanded clones.

D: TRBD2; length: 14; size: many; J: TRBJ2-3; V: TRBV11-2; CDR3: CASSLLAGKDTQYF; DNA: TGTGCCAGCAGCTTACTAGCGGGAAAAGATACGCAGTATTTT
D: NA; length: 15; size: few; J: TRBJ2-7; V: TRBV12-5; CDR3: CASGGSSHSSYEQYF; DNA: TGTGCTAGTGGTGGCAGCTCACATAGCTCCTACGAGCAGTACTTC
D: TRBD1; length: 16; size: many; J: TRBJ2-2; V: TRBV3-1; CDR3: CASSQVLQGGTGELFF; DNA: TGTGCCAGCAGCCAAGTTCTACAGGGGGGCACCGGGGAGCTGTTTTTT
D: NA; length: 12; size: many; J: TRBJ1-2; V: TRBV15; CDR3: CATSREGDIHTF; DNA: TGTGCCACCAGCAGAGAGGGGGACATTCACACCTTC
D: TRBD1; length: 18; size: few; J: TRBJ1-1; V: TRBV6-2/TRBV6-3; CDR3: CASRTRDRGPGWRTEAFF; DNA: TGTGCCAGCAGGACCCGGGACAGGGGCCCAGGATGGAGGACTGAAGCTTTCTTT
D: TRBD1; length: 15; size: many; J: TRBJ1-2; V: TRBV12-5; CDR3: CASAPGQGVHYGYTF; DNA: TGTGCTAGTGCCCCGGGACAGGGTGTTCACTATGGCTACACCTTC
D: NA; length: 13; size: once; J: TRBJ1-2; V: TRBV7-2; CDR3: CASSHGTMEGYTF; DNA: TGTGCCAGCAGCCATGGGACAATGGAAGGCTACACCTTC
D: TRBD2; length: 17; size: NA; J: TRBJ2-5; V: TRBV4-2; CDR3: CASSQEVLAGNQETQYF; DNA: TGTGCCAGCAGCCAAGAAGTACTAGCGGGGAACCAAGAGACCCAGTACTTC
D: NA; length: 15; size: many; J: TRBJ1-4; V: TRBV18; CDR3: CASSSSQGWNEKLFF; DNA: TGTGCCAGCTCATCCTCGCAGGGGTGGAATGAAAAACTGTTTTTT
D: NA; length: 14; size: many; J: TRBJ2-7; V: TRBV15; CDR3: CATSRNAGGGEQYF; DNA: TGTGCCACCAGCAGGAACGCAGGGGGAGGGGAGCAGTACTTC
D: NA; length: 14; size: NA; J: TRBJ2-5; V: TRBV6-5; CDR3: CASSYGARQETRYF; DNA: TGTGCCAGCAGTTACGGGGCAAGACAAGAGACCCGGTACTTC
D: NA; length: 13; size: NA; J: TRBJ2-7; V: TRBV11-3; CDR3: CASSINDGYEQYF; DNA: TGTGCCAGCAGCATCAACGATGGGTACGAGCAGTACTTC
D: TRBD2; length: 16; size: NA; J: TRBJ2-7; V: TRBV11-2; CDR3: CASTPWCSGRSYEQYF; DNA: TGTGCCAGTACCCCGTGGTGTAGCGGGAGATCATACGAGCAGTACTTC
D: NA; length: 17; size: many; J: TRBJ2-7; V: TRBV4-1; CDR3: CASSQRVWDLQSDEQYF; DNA: TGCGCCAGCAGCCAAAGGGTGTGGGACCTCCAAAGCGACGAGCAGTACTTC
D: NA; length: 16; size: many; J: TRBJ2-7; V: TRBV7-8; CDR3: CASSPHAGKPFYEQYF; DNA: TGTGCCAGCAGCCCCCACGCGGGTAAACCATTTTACGAGCAGTACTTC
D: TRBD1; length: 17; size: many; J: TRBJ2-3; V: TRBV6-1; CDR3: CASSEVTGDRETDTQYF; DNA: TGTGCCAGCAGTGAAGTAACGGGGGACAGGGAAACAGATACGCAGTATTTT
D: NA; length: 14; size: many; J: TRBJ1-1; V: TRBV6-4; CDR3: CASSGLQGNTEAFF; DNA: TGTGCCAGCAGTGGATTACAGGGGAACACTGAAGCTTTCTTT
D: TRBD1; length: 15; size: many; J: TRBJ1-3; V: TRBV9; CDR3: CASSAEGTGGNTIYF; DNA: TGTGCCAGCAGCGCCGAAGGGACAGGCGGAAACACCATATATTTT
D: TRBD1; length: 14; size: many; J: TRBJ2-7; V: TRBV6-2/TRBV6-3; CDR3: CASSYDRGGYEQYF; DNA: TGTGCCAGCAGTTACGACAGGGGAGGCTACGAGCAGTACTTC
D: NA; length: 14; size: many; J: TRBJ2-3; V: TRBV5-1; CDR3: CASSLDGSVDTQYF; DNA: TGCGCCAGCAGCTTGGACGGGAGTGTGGATACGCAGTATTTT
D: NA; length: 13; size: many; J: TRBJ1-2; V: TRBV5-1; CDR3: CASSLVGAGGYTF; DNA: TGCGCCAGCAGCTTGGTAGGGGCGGGAGGCTACACCTTC
D: NA; length: 16; size: many; J: TRBJ2-4; V: TRBV20-1; CDR3: CSASPDSGLAKNIQYF; DNA: TGCAGTGCTAGCCCCGACAGCGGACTAGCCAAAAACATTCAGTACTTC
D: TRBD2; length: 15; size: medium-sized; J: TRBJ2-7; V: TRBV20-1; CDR3: CSARDLGGSVGEQYF; DNA: TGCAGTGCTAGAGATCTAGGCGGGAGTGTCGGGGAGCAGTACTTC
D: NA; length: 12; size: many; J: TRBJ2-3; V: TRBV5-1; CDR3: CASSGRPNTQYF; DNA: TGCGCCAGCAGCGGCAGACCCAATACGCAGTATTTT
D: NA; length: 21; size: many; J: TRBJ1-6; V: TRBV20-1; CDR3: CSAREEKRIPLRSSYNSPLHF; DNA: TGCAGTGCTAGAGAGGAAAAGAGGATACCTCTAAGGAGCTCCTATAATTCACCCCTCCACTTT
D: TRBD2; length: 15; size: few; J: TRBJ2-1; V: TRBV6-2/TRBV6-3; CDR3: CASSILAGVFNEQFF; DNA: TGTGCCAGCAGTATCTTAGCGGGAGTCTTTAATGAGCAGTTCTTC
D: NA; length: 14; size: many; J: TRBJ1-1; V: TRBV5-1; CDR3: CASSLAAGNTEAFF; DNA: TGCGCCAGCAGCTTGGCGGCAGGGAACACTGAAGCTTTCTTT
D: TRBD1; length: 13; size: many; J: TRBJ2-5; V: TRBV20-1; CDR3: CSARLTGEETQYF; DNA: TGCAGTGCTAGGCTGACAGGGGAAGAGACCCAGTACTTC